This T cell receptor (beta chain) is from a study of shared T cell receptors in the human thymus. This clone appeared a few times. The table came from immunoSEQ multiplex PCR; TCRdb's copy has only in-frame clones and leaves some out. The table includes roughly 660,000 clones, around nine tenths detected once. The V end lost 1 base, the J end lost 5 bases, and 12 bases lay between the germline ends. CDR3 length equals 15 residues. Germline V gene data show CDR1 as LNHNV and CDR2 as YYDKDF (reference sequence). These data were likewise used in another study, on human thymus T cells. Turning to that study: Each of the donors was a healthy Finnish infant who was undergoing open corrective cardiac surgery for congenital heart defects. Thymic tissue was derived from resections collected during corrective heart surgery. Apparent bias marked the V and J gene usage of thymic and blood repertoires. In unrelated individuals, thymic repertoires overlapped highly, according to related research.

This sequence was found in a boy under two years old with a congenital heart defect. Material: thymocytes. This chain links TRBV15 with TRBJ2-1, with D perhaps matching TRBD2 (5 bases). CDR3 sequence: CATSRVGVSNNEQFF. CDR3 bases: TGTGCCACCAGCAGAGTCGGGGTCAGTAACAATGAGCAGTTCTTC.